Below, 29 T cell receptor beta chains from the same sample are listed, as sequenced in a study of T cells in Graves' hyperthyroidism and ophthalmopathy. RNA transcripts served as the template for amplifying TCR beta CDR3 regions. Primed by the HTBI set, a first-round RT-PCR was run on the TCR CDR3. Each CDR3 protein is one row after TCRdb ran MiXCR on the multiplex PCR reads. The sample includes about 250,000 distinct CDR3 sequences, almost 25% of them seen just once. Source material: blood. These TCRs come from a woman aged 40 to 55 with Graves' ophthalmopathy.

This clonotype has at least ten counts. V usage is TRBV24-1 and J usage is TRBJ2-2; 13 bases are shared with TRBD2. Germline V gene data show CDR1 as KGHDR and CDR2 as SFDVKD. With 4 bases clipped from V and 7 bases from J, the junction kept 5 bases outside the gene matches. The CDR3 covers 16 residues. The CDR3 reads CATSELAGGPDGELFF. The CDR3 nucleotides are TGTGCCACCAGTGAACTAGCGGGAGGGCCGGACGGGGAGCTGTTTTTT.

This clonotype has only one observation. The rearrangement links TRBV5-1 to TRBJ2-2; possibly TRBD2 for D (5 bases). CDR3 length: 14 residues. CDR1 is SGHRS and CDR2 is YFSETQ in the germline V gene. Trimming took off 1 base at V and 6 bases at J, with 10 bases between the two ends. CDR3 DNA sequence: TGCGCCAGCAGCTTGAACGGGGTGGCCGGGGAGCTGTTTTTT. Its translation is CASSLNGVAGELFF.

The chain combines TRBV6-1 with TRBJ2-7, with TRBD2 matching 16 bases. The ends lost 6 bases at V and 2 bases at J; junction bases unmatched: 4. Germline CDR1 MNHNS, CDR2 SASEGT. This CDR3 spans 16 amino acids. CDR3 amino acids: CASRPGLAGGPYEQYF. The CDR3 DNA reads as TGTGCCAGCAGACCGGGACTAGCGGGAGGGCCCTACGAGCAGTACTTC.

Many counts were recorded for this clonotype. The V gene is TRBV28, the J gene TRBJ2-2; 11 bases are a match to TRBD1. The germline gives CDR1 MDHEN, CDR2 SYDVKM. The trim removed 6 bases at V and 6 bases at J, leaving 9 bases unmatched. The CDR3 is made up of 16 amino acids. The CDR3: CASSRHGTGGAGELFF. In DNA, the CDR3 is TGTGCCAGCAGCCGACACGGGACAGGGGGGGCCGGGGAGCTGTTTTTT. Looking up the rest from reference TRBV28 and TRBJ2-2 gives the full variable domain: DVKVTQSSRYLVKRTGEKVFLECVQDMDHENMFWYRQDPGLGLRLIYFSYDVKMKEKGDIPEGYSVSREKKERFSLILESASTNQTSMYLCASSRHGTGGAGELFFGEGSRLTVL.

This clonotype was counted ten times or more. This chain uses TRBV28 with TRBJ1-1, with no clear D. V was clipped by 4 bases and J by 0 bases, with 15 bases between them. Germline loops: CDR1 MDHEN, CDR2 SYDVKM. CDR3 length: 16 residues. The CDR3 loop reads CASSSPPRTMNTEAFF. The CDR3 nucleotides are TGTGCCAGCAGTTCCCCCCCCCGGACCATGAACACTGAAGCTTTCTTT.

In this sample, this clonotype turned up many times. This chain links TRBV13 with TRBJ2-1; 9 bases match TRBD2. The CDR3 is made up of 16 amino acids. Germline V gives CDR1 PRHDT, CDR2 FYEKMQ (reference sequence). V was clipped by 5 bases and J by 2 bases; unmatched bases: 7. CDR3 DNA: TGTGCCAGCAGCCCCCCGACTAGCGGTACCTACAATGAGCAGTTCTTC. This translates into CASSPPTSGTYNEQFF.

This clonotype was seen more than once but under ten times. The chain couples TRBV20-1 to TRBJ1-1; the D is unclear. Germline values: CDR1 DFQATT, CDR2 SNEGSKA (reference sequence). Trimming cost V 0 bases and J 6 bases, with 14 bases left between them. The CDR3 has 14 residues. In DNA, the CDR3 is TGCAGTGCTAGAGATTGGCAGGTCGAGGCTGAAGCTTTCTTT. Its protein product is CSARDWQVEAEAFF.

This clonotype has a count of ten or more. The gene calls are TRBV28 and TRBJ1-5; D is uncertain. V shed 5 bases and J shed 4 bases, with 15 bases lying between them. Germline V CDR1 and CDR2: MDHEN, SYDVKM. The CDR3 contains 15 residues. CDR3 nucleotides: TGTGCCAGCAGTCCAAGGGAAGGGATTAATCAGCCCCAGCATTTT. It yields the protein CASSPREGINQPQHF.

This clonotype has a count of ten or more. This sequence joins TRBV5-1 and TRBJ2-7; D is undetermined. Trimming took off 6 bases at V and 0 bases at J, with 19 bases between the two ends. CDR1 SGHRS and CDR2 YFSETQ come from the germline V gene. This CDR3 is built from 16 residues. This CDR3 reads CASTNLLTRSSYEQYF. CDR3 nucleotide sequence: TGCGCCAGCACAAACTTACTAACACGGAGCTCCTACGAGCAGTACTTC.

CDR3 region: CASSLYWGGGDEQYF. The CDR3 bases are TGTGCCAGCAGTTTATATTGGGGTGGCGGCGACGAGCAGTACTTC. The chain couples TRBV28 to TRBJ2-7; D is uncertain. This CDR3 is 15 amino acids long. Germline V CDR1 and CDR2: MDHEN, SYDVKM. Trimming cost V 1 base and J 5 bases, with 15 bases left between them. Variable domain in full (rest from reference TRBV28 and TRBJ2-7): DVKVTQSSRYLVKRTGEKVFLECVQDMDHENMFWYRQDPGLGLRLIYFSYDVKMKEKGDIPEGYSVSREKKERFSLILESASTNQTSMYLCASSLYWGGGDEQYFGPGTRLTVT.

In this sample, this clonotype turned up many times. CDR3 region: CASSPWTSGSTEQYF. The CDR3 DNA is TGTGCCAGCAGTCCGTGGACTAGCGGGAGTACGGAGCAGTACTTC. V usage is TRBV28 and J usage is TRBJ2-7, with TRBD2 matching over 13 bases. Germline CDR1 reads MDHEN; CDR2 reads SYDVKM. The CDR3 is made up of 15 amino acids. After removal of 5 bases from V and 7 bases from J, the junction contained 8 bases not matched to a gene.

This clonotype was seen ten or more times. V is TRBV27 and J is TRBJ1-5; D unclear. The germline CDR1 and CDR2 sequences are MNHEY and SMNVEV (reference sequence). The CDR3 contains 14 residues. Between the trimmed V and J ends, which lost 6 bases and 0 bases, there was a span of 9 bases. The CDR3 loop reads CASRSGGSNQPQHF. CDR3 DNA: TGTGCCAGCAGGAGTGGAGGTAGCAATCAGCCCCAGCATTTT.

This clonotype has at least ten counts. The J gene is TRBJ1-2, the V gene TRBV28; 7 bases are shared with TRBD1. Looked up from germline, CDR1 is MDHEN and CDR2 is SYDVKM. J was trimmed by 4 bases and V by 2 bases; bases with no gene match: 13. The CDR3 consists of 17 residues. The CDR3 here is CASSLLSDRKDSYGYTF. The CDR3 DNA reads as TGTGCCAGCAGTTTACTATCGGACAGGAAAGACAGCTATGGCTACACCTTC.

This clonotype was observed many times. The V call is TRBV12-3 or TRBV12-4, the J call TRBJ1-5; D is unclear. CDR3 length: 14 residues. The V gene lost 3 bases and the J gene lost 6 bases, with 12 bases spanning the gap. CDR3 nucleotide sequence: TGTGCCAGCAGTTTTACCTGGGGAGTTCAGCCCCAGCATTTT. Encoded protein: CASSFTWGVQPQHF.

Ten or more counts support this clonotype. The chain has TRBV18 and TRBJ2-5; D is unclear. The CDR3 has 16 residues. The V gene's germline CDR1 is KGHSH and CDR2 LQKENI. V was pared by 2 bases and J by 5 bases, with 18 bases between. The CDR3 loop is CASSPGAGSGEETQYF. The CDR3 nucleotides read TGTGCCAGCTCACCAGGAGCAGGTTCAGGAGAGGAGACCCAGTACTTC.

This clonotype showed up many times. Here the CDR3 DNA reads TGCGCCAGCAGCTTGGGTGCCGGAACGAACACTGAAGCTTTCTTT. Its protein product is CASSLGAGTNTEAFF. The chain has TRBV5-1 and TRBJ1-1; D unresolved. This CDR3 has 15 amino acids. Germline CDR1 is SGHRS and CDR2 is YFSETQ. The V end was cut by 0 bases, the J end by 1 base, with 10 bases between.

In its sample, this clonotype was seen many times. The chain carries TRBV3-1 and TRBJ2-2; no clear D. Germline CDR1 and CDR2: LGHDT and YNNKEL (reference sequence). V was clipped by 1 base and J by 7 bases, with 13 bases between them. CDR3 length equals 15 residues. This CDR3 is CASSQGPGSGGELFF. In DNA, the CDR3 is TGTGCCAGCAGCCAAGGGCCGGGTTCGGGCGGGGAGCTGTTTTTT.

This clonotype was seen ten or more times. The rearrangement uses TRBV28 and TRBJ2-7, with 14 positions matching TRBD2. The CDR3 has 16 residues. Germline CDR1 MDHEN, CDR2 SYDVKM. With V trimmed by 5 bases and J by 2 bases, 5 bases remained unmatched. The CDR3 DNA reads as TGTGCCAGCAGTGCTGAGGGACTAGCGGGAGCCTACGAGCAGTACTTC. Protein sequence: CASSAEGLAGAYEQYF.

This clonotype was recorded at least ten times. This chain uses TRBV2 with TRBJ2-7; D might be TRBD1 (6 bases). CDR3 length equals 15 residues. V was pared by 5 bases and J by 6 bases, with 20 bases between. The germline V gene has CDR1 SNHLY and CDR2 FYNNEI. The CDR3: CASSPPLGRTAEQYF. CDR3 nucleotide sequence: TGTGCCAGCAGTCCCCCTCTGGGGCGGACAGCCGAGCAGTACTTC.

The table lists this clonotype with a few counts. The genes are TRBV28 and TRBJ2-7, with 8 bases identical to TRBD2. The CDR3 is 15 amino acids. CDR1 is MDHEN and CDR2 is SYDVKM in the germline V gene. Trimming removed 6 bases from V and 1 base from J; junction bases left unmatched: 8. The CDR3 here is CASSLSGSGSYEQYF. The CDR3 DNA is TGTGCCAGCAGCTTAAGCGGGAGCGGTTCCTACGAGCAGTACTTC.

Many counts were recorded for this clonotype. CDR3 region: CASSSDRVNQPQHF. CDR3 bases: TGTGCCAGCTCATCGGACAGGGTGAATCAGCCCCAGCATTTT. The chain carries TRBV18 and TRBJ1-5; 8 bases map to TRBD1. Germline values: CDR1 KGHSH, CDR2 LQKENI. V lost 5 bases, J lost 4 bases, and 4 bases stayed unmatched. The CDR3 consists of 14 residues. Full variable domain (rest looked up from reference TRBV18 and TRBJ1-5): NAGVMQNPRHLVRRRGQEARLRCSPMKGHSHVYWYRQLPEEGLKFMVYLQKENIIDESGMPKERFSAEFPKEGPSILRIQQVVRGDSAAYFCASSSDRVNQPQHFGDGTRLSIL.

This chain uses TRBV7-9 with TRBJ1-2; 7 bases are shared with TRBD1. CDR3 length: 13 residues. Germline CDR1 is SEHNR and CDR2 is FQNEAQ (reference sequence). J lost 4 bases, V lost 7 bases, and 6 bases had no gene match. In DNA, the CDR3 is TGTGCCAGCACGACAGGGACAAGCTATGGCTACACCTTC. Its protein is CASTTGTSYGYTF.

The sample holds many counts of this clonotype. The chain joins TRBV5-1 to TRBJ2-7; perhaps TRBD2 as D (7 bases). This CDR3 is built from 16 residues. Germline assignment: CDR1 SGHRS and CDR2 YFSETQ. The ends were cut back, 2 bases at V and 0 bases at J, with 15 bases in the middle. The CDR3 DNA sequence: TGCGCCAGCAGCTTAGGGGGAGGGCCCACCTCCTACGAGCAGTACTTC. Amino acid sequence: CASSLGGGPTSYEQYF.

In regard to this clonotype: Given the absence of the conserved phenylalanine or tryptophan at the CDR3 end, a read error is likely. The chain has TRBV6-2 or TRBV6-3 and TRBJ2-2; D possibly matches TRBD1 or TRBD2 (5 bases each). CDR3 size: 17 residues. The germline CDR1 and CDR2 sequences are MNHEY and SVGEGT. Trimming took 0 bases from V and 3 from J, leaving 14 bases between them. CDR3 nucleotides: TGTGCCAGCAGTTACTCGGGGGTTCTCGGACACACCGGGGAGCTGTTTTCT. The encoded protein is CASSYSGVLGHTGELFS.

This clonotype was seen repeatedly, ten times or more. CDR3 amino acids: CASSQTVAYEQYF. The DNA of the CDR3 is TGCGCCAGCAGCCAAACAGTTGCCTACGAGCAGTACTTC. The rearrangement links TRBV4-1 to TRBJ2-7; D uncertain. From germline, CDR1 is MGHRA and CDR2 YSYEKL. The V and J ends lost 2 bases and 2 bases respectively, with 7 bases between them. This CDR3 contains 13 residues.

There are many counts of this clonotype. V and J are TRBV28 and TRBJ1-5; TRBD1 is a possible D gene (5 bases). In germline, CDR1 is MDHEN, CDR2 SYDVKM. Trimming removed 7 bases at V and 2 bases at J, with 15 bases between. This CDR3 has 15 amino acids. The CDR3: CASNIGEGGNQPQHF. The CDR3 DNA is TGTGCCAGCAATATAGGGGAAGGGGGCAATCAGCCCCAGCATTTT.

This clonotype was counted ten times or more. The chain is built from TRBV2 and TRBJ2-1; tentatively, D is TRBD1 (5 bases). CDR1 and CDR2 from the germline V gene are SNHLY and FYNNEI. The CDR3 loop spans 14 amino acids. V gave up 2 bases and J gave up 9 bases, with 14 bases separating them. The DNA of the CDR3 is TGTGCCAGCAGTGAAATACGGACACGGGTTGAGCAGTTCTTC. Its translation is CASSEIRTRVEQFF.

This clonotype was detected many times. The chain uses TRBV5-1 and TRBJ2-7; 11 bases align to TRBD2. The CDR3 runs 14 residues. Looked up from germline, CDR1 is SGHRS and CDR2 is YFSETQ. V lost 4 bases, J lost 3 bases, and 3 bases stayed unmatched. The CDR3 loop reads CASSGGLAVYEQYF. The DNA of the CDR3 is TGCGCCAGCAGCGGGGGACTAGCGGTCTACGAGCAGTACTTC. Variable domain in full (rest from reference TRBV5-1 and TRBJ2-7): KAGVTQTPRYLIKTRGQQVTLSCSPISGHRSVSWYQQTPGQGLQFLFEYFSETQRNKGNFPGRFSGRQFSNSRSEMNVSTLELGDSALYLCASSGGLAVYEQYFGPGTRLTVT.

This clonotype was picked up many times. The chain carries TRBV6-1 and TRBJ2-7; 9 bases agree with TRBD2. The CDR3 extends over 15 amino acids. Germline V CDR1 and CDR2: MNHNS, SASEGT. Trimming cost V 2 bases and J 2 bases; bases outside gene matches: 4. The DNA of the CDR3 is TGTGCCAGCAGTGAAACGACTAGCGGTCCCTACGAGCAGTACTTC. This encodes CASSETTSGPYEQYF.